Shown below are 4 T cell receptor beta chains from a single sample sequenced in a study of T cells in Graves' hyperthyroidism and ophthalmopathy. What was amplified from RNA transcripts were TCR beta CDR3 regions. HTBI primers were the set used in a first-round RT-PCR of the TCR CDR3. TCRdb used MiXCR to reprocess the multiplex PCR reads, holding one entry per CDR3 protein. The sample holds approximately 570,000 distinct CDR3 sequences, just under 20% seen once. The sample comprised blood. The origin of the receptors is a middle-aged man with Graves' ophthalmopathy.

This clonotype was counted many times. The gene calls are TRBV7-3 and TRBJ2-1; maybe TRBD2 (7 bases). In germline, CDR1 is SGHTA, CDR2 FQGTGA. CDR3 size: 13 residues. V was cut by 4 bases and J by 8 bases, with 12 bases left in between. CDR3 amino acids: CASSYTGRDEQFF. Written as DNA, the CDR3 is TGTGCCAGCAGCTACACAGGGAGGGATGAGCAGTTCTTC.

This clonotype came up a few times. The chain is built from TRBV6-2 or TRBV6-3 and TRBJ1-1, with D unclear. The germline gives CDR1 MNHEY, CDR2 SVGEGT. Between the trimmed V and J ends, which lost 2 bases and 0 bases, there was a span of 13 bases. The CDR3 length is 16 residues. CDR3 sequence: CASSYTLQALNTEAFF. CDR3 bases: TGTGCCAGCAGTTACACCCTTCAGGCGCTGAACACTGAAGCTTTCTTT.

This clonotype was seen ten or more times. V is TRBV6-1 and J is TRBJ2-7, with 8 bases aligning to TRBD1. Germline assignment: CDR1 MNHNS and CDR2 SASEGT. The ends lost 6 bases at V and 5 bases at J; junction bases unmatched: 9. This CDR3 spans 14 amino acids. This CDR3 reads CASSLTGVGDEQYF. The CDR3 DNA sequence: TGTGCCAGCAGCTTGACAGGGGTGGGAGACGAGCAGTACTTC.

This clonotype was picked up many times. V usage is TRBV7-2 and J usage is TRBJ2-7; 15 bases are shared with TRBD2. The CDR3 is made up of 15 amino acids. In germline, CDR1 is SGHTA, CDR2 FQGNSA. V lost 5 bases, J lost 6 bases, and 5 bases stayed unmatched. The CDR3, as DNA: TGTGCCAGCAGCCCCACGGGACTAGCGGGAGGCGAGCAGTACTTC. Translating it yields CASSPTGLAGGEQYF.